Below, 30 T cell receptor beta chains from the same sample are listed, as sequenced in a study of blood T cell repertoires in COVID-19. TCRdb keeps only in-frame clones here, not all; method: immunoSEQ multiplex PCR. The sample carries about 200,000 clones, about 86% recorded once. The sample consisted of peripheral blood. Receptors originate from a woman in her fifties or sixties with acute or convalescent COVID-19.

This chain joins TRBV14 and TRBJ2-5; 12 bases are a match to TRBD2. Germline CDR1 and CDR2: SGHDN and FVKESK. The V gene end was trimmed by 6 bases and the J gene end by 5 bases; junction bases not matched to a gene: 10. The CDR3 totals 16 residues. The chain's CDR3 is CASSLGLAGLRETQYF. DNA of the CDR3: TGTGCCAGCAGTCTCGGACTAGCGGGATTGCGGGAGACCCAGTACTTC.

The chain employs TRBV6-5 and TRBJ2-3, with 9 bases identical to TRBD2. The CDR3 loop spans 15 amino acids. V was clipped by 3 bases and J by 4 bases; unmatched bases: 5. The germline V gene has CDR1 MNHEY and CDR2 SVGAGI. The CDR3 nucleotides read TGTGCCAGCAGTTATAGCGGGAGCACCGCAGATACGCAGTATTTT. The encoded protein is CASSYSGSTADTQYF.

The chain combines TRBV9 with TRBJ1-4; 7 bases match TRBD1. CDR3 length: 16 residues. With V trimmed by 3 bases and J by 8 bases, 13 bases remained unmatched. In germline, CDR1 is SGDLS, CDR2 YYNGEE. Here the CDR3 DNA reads TGTGCCAGCAGCGAAGGGACAGCAGGCGATAACGAAAAACTGTTTTTT. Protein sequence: CASSEGTAGDNEKLFF.

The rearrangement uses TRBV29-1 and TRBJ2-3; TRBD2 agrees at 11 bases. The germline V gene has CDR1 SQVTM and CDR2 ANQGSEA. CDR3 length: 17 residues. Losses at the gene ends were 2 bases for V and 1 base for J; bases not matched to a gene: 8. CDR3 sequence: CSVEFSGGASRTDTQYF. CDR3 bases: TGCAGCGTTGAATTTAGCGGGGGGGCGAGTCGCACAGATACGCAGTATTTT.

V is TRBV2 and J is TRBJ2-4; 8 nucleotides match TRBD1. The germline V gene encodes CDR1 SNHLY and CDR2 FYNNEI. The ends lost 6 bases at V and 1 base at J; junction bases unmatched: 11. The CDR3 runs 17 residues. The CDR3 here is CASSATQGARAKNIQYF. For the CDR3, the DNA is TGTGCCAGCAGCGCGACCCAGGGGGCGCGGGCCAAAAACATTCAGTACTTC.

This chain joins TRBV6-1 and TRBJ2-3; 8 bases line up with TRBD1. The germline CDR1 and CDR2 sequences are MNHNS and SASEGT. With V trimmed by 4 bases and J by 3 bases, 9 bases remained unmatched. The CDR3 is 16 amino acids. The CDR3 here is CASSGKTGGLTDTQYF. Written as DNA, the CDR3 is TGTGCCAGCAGTGGGAAAACAGGGGGTTTAACAGATACGCAGTATTTT.

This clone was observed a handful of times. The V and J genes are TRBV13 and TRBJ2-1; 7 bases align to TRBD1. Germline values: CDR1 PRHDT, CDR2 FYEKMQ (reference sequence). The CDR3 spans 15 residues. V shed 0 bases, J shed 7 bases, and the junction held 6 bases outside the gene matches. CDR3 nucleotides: TGTGCCAGCAGCTTAGGCGAAGGGGGCGGGAATGAGCAGTTCTTC. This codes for CASSLGEGGGNEQFF.

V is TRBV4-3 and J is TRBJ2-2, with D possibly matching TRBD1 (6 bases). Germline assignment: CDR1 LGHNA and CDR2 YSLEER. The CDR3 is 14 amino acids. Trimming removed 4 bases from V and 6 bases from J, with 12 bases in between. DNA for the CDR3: TGCGCCAGCAGCCCCGTTCCAGGGGCCGGGGAGCTGTTTTTT. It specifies CASSPVPGAGELFF.

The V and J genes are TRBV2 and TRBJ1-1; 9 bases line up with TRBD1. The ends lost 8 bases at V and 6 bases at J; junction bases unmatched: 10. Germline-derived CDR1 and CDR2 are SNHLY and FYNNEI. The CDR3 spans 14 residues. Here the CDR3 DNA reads TGTGCCAGCCTTAAATGGGACAGGGCTGCTGAAGCTTTCTTT. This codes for CASLKWDRAAEAFF.

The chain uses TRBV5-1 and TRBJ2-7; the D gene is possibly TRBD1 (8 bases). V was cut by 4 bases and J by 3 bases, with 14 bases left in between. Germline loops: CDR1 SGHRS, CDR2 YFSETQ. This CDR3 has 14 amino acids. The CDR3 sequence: CASSGGDRFYEQYF. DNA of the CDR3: TGCGCCAGCAGCGGGGGGGACAGGTTCTACGAGCAGTACTTC.

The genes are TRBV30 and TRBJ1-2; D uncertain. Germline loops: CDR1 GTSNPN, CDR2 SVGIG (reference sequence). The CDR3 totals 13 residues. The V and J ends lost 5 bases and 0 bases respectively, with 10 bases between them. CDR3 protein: CAWYKVANYGYTF. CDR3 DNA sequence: TGTGCCTGGTATAAAGTAGCTAACTATGGCTACACCTTC. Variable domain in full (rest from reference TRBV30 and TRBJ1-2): SQTIHQWPATLVQPVGSPLSLECTVEGTSNPNLYWYRQAAGRGLQLLFYSVGIGQISSEVPQNLSASRPQDRQFILSSKKLLLSDSGFYLCAWYKVANYGYTFGSGTRLTVV.

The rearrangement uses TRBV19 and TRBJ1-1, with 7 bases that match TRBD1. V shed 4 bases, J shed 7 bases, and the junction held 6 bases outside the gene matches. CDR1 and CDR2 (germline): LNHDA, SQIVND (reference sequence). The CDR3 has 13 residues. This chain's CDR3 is CASSSGTVIEAFF. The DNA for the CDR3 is TGTGCCAGTAGTAGCGGGACAGTTATTGAAGCTTTCTTT.

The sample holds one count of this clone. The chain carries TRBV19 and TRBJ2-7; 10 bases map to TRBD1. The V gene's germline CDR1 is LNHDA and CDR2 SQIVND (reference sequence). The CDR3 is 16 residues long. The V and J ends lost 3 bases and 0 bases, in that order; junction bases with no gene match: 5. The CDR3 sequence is CASSISGTGASYEQYF. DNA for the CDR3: TGTGCCAGTAGTATCTCAGGGACAGGGGCCTCCTACGAGCAGTACTTC.

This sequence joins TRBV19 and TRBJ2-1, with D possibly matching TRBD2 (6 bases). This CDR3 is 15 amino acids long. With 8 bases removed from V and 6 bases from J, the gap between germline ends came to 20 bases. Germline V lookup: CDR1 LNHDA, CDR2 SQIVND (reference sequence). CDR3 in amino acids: CASGRKEGWGNEQFF. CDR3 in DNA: TGTGCCAGTGGGCGGAAGGAGGGGTGGGGCAATGAGCAGTTCTTC.

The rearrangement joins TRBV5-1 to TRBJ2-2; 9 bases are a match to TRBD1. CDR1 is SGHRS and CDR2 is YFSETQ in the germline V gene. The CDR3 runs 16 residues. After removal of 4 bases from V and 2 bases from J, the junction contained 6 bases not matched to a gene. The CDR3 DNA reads TGCGCCAGCAGCCATCCGGGACAGGGAAACACCGGGGAGCTGTTTTTT. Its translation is CASSHPGQGNTGELFF. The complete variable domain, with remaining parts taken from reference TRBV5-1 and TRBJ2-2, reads KAGVTQTPRYLIKTRGQQVTLSCSPISGHRSVSWYQQTPGQGLQFLFEYFSETQRNKGNFPGRFSGRQFSNSRSEMNVSTLELGDSALYLCASSHPGQGNTGELFFGEGSRLTVL.

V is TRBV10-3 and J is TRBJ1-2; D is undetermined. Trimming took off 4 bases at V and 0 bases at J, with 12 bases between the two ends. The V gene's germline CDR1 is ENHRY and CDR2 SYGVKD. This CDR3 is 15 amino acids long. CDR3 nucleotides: TGTGCCATCAGTGGGGCTGACCAGACTAACTATGGCTACACCTTC. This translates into CAISGADQTNYGYTF.

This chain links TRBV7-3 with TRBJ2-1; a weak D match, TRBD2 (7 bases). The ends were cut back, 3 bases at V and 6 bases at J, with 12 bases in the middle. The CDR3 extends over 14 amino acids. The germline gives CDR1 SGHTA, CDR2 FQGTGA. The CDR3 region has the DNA TGTGCCAGCAGCTTGGGCGGGGGCCCCAATGAGCAGTTCTTC. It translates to CASSLGGGPNEQFF.

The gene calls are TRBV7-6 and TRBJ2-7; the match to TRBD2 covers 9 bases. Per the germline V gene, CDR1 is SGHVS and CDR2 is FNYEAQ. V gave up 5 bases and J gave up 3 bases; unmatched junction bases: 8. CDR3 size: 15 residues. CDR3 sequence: CASSAQRGDVYEQYF. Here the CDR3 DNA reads TGTGCCAGCAGCGCACAGCGGGGGGACGTCTACGAGCAGTACTTC.

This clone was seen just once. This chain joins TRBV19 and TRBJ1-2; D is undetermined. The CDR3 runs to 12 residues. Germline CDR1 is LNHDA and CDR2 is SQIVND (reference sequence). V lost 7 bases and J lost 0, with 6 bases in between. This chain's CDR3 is CASKSPNYGYTF. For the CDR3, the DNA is TGTGCCAGTAAATCTCCTAACTATGGCTACACCTTC.

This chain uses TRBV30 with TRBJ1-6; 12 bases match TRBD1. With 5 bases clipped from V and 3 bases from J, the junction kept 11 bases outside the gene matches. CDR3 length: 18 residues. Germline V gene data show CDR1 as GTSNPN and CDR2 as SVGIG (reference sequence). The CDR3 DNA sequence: TGTGCCTGGGGAGCATCCGGGACAGGGGGCCTCTATAATTCACCCCTCCACTTT. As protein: CAWGASGTGGLYNSPLHF.

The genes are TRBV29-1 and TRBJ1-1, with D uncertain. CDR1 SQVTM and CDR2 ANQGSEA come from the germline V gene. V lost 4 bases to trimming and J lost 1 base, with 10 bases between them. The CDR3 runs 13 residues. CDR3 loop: CSVALRENTEAFF. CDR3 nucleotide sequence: TGCAGCGTTGCCCTGCGCGAGAACACTGAAGCTTTCTTT.

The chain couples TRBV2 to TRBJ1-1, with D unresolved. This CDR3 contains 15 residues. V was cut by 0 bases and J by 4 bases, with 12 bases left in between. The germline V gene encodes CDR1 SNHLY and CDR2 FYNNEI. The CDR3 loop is CASSEARTRSTEAFF. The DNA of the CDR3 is TGTGCCAGCAGTGAAGCGCGAACTCGGAGCACTGAAGCTTTCTTT.

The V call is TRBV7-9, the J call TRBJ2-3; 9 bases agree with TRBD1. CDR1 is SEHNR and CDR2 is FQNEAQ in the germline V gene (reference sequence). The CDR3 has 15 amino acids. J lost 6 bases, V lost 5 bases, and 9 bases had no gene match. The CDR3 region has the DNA TGTGCCAGCAGCATCCGACAGGGGGTTGCGGATACGCAGTATTTT. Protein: CASSIRQGVADTQYF.

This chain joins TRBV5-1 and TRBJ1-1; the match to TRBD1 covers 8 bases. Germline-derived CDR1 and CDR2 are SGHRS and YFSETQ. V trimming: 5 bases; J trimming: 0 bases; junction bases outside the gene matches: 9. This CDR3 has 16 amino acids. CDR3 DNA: TGCGCCAGCAGATCCGGGACAGGCCTTTTGAACACTGAAGCTTTCTTT. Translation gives CASRSGTGLLNTEAFF.

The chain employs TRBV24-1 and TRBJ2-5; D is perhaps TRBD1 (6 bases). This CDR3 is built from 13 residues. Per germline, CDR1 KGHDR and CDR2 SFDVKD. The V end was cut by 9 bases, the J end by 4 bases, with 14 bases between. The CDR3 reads CATGGTGRETQYF. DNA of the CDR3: TGTGCCACCGGGGGAACAGGGAGAGAGACCCAGTACTTC.

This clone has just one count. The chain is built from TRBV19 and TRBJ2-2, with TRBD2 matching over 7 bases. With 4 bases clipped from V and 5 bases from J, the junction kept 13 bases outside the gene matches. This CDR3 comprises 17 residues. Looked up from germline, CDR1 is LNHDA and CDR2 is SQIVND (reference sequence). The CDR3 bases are TGTGCCAGTAGTAAGGTTCGGGGCTCGGGGGGAACCGGGGAGCTGTTTTTT. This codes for CASSKVRGSGGTGELFF.

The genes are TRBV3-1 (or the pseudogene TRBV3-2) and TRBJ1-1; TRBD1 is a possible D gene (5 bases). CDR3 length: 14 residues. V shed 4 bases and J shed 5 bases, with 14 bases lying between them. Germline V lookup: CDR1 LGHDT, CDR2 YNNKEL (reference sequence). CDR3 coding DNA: TGTGCCAGCAGCCTTGACACCGGGGGAACTGAAGCTTTCTTT. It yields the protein CASSLDTGGTEAFF.

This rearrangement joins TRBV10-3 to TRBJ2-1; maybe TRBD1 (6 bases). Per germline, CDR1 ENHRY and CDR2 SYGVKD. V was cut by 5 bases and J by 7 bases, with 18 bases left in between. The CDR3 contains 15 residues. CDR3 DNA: TGTGCCATCAGTCCAAGCAGGGGATCGGGGAATGAGCAGTTCTTC. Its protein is CAISPSRGSGNEQFF.

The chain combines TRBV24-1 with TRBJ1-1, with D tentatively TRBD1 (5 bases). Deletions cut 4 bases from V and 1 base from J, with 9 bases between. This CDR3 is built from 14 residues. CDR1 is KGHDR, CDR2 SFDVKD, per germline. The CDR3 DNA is TGTGCCACCAGTGACTCGACAGAGAACACTGAAGCTTTCTTT. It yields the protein CATSDSTENTEAFF.

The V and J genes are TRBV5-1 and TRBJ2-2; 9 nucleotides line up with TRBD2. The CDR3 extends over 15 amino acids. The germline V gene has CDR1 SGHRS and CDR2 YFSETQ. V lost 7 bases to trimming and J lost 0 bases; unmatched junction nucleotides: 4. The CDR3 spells CASGGGASNTGELFF. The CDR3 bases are TGCGCCAGCGGCGGGGGGGCTTCGAACACCGGGGAGCTGTTTTTT. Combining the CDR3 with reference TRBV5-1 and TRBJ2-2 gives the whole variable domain KAGVTQTPRYLIKTRGQQVTLSCSPISGHRSVSWYQQTPGQGLQFLFEYFSETQRNKGNFPGRFSGRQFSNSRSEMNVSTLELGDSALYLCASGGGASNTGELFFGEGSRLTVL.